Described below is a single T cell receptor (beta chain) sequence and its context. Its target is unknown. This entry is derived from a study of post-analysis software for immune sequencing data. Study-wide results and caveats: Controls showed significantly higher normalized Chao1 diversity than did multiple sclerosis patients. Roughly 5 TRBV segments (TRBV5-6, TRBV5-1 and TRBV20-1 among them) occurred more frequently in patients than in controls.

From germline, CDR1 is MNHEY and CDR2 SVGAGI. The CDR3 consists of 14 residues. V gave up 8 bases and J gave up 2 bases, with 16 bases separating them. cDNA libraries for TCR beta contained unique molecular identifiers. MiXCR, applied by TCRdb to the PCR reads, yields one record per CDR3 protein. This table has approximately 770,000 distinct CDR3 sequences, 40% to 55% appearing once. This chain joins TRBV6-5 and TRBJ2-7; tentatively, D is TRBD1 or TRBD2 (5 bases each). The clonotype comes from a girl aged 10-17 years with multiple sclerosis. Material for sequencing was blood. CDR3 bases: TGTGCCAGCGGGGGTGGGCCCCCTACCTACGAGCAGTACTTC. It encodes CASGGGPPTYEQYF.